The rows below give T cell receptor beta chains drawn from one sample of a study of T cell responses to AZD1222 COVID-19 vaccine. Profiled with immunoSEQ multiplex PCR; TCRdb holds only in-frame clones, not every one. The table lists 90,000 to 150,000 clones, around nine tenths of them singletons. The sequencing used peripheral blood, collected on day 0 of AZD1222 vaccination. These receptors were obtained from an adult in good health. CDR3s include the opening cysteine and the closing phenylalanine or tryptophan. A D gene is named only where the DNA matches it firmly. Clone size, where shown, is once, few, many, or a class for clones that have expanded.

v_call	d_call	cdr3_length	clone_size	j_call	cdr3_aa	cdr3_nt
TRBV28	-	10	few	TRBJ1-2	CASRRHGYTF	TGTGCCAGCAGGCGCCATGGCTACACCTTC
TRBV27	TRBD2	15	-	TRBJ2-2	CASSVGLAVTGELFF	TGTGCCAGCAGTGTGGGACTAGCGGTCACCGGGGAGCTGTTTTTT
TRBV13	-	12	-	TRBJ2-2	CASSQESGELFF	TGTGCCAGCAGCCAAGAGTCCGGGGAGCTGTTTTTT
TRBV5-1	TRBD2	14	-	TRBJ2-5	CASSLNSGKETQYF	TGCGCCAGCAGCTTGAATAGCGGGAAAGAGACCCAGTACTTC
TRBV19	-	16	-	TRBJ2-7	CASSMDFGGRPYEQYF	TGTGCCAGTAGTATGGATTTTGGAGGCCGCCCATACGAGCAGTACTTC
TRBV7-2	-	12	-	TRBJ2-7	CASSQSGYEQYF	TGTGCCAGCAGCCAGTCTGGGTACGAGCAGTACTTC
TRBV4-2	TRBD2	16	-	TRBJ2-5	CASSQVAGGPVETQYF	TGTGCCAGCAGCCAAGTCGCGGGAGGGCCAGTGGAGACCCAGTACTTC
TRBV25-1	-	14	-	TRBJ1-2	CASSEWGGRYGYTF	TGTGCCAGCAGTGAATGGGGGGGCCGGTATGGCTACACCTTC
TRBV6-6	-	15	-	TRBJ2-5	CASSFSGLEGETQYF	TGTGCCAGCAGTTTTAGCGGTCTGGAGGGGGAGACCCAGTACTTC
TRBV9	TRBD2	14	-	TRBJ2-7	CASSSLAGSGEQYF	TGTGCCAGCAGCTCACTAGCGGGGAGTGGTGAGCAGTACTTC
TRBV18	-	14	-	TRBJ2-1	CASSPRRAYNEQFF	TGTGCCAGCTCACCCCGGCGGGCCTACAATGAGCAGTTCTTC
TRBV18	-	13	-	TRBJ1-2	CASSIDFNYGYTF	TGTGCCAGCTCCATAGATTTTAACTATGGCTACACCTTC
TRBV6-6	TRBD1	16	-	TRBJ2-1	CASSPPLDRGRWEQFF	TGTGCCAGCAGTCCGCCCCTCGACAGGGGGCGTTGGGAGCAGTTCTTC
TRBV6-2/TRBV6-3	TRBD2	16	-	TRBJ2-7	CASTPRGLAGSYEQYF	TGTGCCAGCACCCCCCGGGGGCTAGCGGGAAGTTACGAGCAGTACTTC
TRBV2	-	15	-	TRBJ2-5	CASSGGARSDETQYF	TGTGCCAGCAGTGGGGGGGCCAGATCCGATGAGACCCAGTACTTC
TRBV28	-	15	-	TRBJ1-5	CASTSAVYSNQPQHF	TGTGCCAGCACCTCAGCCGTTTATAGCAATCAGCCCCAGCATTTT
TRBV28	-	15	-	TRBJ2-7	CASSLDRLGGLEQYF	TGTGCCAGCAGTTTAGATCGGCTAGGGGGTTTGGAGCAGTACTTC
TRBV2	-	15	once	TRBJ2-2	CASRGQGGLTGELFF	TGTGCCAGCAGGGGGCAGGGGGGTCTGACCGGGGAGCTGTTTTTT
TRBV7-9	-	15	-	TRBJ1-4	CASSLAGVGSEKLFF	TGTGCCAGCAGCTTAGCGGGTGTGGGAAGTGAAAAACTGTTTTTT
TRBV11-2	-	14	-	TRBJ2-7	CASSSRDRSYEQYF	TGTGCCAGCAGCTCCCGGGACCGATCCTACGAGCAGTACTTC
TRBV11-3	TRBD1	15	-	TRBJ2-3	CASSLGDRGTDTQYF	TGTGCCAGCAGCTTAGGGGACAGGGGCACAGATACGCAGTATTTT
TRBV6-5	TRBD1	16	once	TRBJ1-1	CASSYGRGRSETEAFF	TGTGCCAGCAGTTACGGCAGGGGGCGGAGCGAGACTGAAGCTTTCTTT
TRBV28	-	13	once	TRBJ1-4	CASRGTLNEKLFF	TGTGCCAGCAGAGGGACCCTTAATGAAAAACTGTTTTTT
TRBV7-8	-	11	-	TRBJ2-1	CASRFQGEQFF	TGTGCCAGCAGGTTTCAGGGTGAGCAGTTCTTC
TRBV10-3	-	15	-	TRBJ2-1	CAISTWQSSSSEQFF	TGTGCCATCAGTACTTGGCAGTCTTCGTCCAGTGAGCAGTTCTTC
TRBV18	TRBD1	14	once	TRBJ1-2	CASSPEGQGLFYTF	TGTGCCAGCTCACCAGAGGGACAGGGGCTTTTCTACACCTTC
TRBV4-3	-	13	-	TRBJ1-1	CASSQDYNTEAFF	TGCGCCAGCAGCCAAGATTATAACACTGAAGCTTTCTTT
TRBV28	-	12	-	TRBJ1-5	CASSLVTPPQHF	TGTGCCAGCAGTTTGGTCACACCGCCCCAGCATTTT
TRBV7-3	-	15	-	TRBJ2-5	CASSPGTRSGETQYF	TGTGCCAGCAGCCCAGGGACTCGGTCGGGTGAGACCCAGTACTTC
TRBV6-2/TRBV6-3	-	13	-	TRBJ1-1	CASSEDGNTEAFF	TGTGCCAGCAGTGAGGACGGAAACACTGAAGCTTTCTTT
TRBV28	TRBD1	14	-	TRBJ1-4	CASSPDRGHEKLFF	TGTGCCAGCAGCCCTGACAGGGGGCACGAAAAACTGTTTTTT
TRBV11-2	TRBD2	16	-	TRBJ2-7	CASSSGAGLPLQEQYF	TGTGCCAGCAGCTCCGGAGCGGGACTTCCCTTACAGGAGCAGTACTTC
TRBV28	-	15	once	TRBJ2-7	CASSSQDGWIYEQYF	TGTGCCAGCAGTTCCCAGGACGGATGGATCTACGAGCAGTACTTC
TRBV18	-	12	few	TRBJ1-5	CASSDGGGAQHF	TGTGCCAGCTCGGACGGAGGGGGAGCCCAGCATTTT
TRBV27	-	18	-	TRBJ2-6	CASKETLYRSSGANVLTF	TGTGCCAGCAAGGAGACCCTATATAGATCCTCTGGGGCCAACGTCCTGACTTTC
TRBV7-6	-	14	-	TRBJ2-3	CASSWGSSVDTQYF	TGTGCCAGCAGCTGGGGCTCCTCGGTTGATACGCAGTATTTT
TRBV12-2	-	14	-	TRBJ1-2	CASRIQGWAYGYTF	TGTGCAAGTCGTATTCAGGGGTGGGCCTATGGCTACACCTTC
TRBV7-6	-	15	-	TRBJ2-1	CASSRTASSYNEQFF	TGTGCCAGCAGCAGAACAGCGAGCTCCTACAATGAGCAGTTCTTC
TRBV4-2	-	17	once	TRBJ1-4	CASSQEGRRGLQEKLFF	TGTGCCAGCAGCCAAGAGGGGAGAAGGGGCTTACAGGAAAAACTGTTTTTT
TRBV30	-	14	-	TRBJ2-7	CAWSVLARSYEQYF	TGTGCCTGGAGTGTACTGGCGCGCTCCTACGAGCAGTACTTC
TRBV11-2	-	12	-	TRBJ1-1	CASSTYNTEAFF	TGTGCCAGCAGTACATACAACACTGAAGCTTTCTTT
TRBV19	-	13	-	TRBJ2-7	CASRKDSSYEQYF	TGTGCCAGTAGAAAGGACAGCTCGTACGAGCAGTACTTC
TRBV25-1	TRBD2	13	-	TRBJ2-2	CASSDGGIGELFF	TGTGCCAGCAGTGACGGGGGGATCGGGGAGCTGTTTTTT
TRBV28	-	11	-	TRBJ1-2	CASSPGTGDTF	TGTGCCAGCAGTCCCGGGACGGGAGACACCTTC
TRBV11-3	-	15	-	TRBJ2-3	CASSLGGDGTDTQYF	TGTGCCAGCAGCTTAGGGGGAGATGGTACAGATACGCAGTATTTT
TRBV28	-	13	-	TRBJ1-2	CASSPGRGNGYTF	TGTGCCAGCAGCCCGGGGAGGGGGAATGGCTACACCTTC